This T cell receptor (beta chain) was retrieved from a study of blood T cell repertoires in COVID-19. Looking at the study overall: T cells, B-cell-depleted T cells, or PBMCs supplied cDNA or gDNA.

In the original workflow: Amplified reference gene primers provided the basis for estimating nucleated cell counts. This table comes from immunoSEQ multiplex PCR, and its TCRdb copy is limited to in-frame clones, with some not included. V, J and clone size reflect that table, while D and trimming were determined from the DNA. In the table there are roughly 400,000 clones, 90% of which are singletons. Participants spanned ages about 18 to 100 years and resided in about two dozen US areas. Germline-derived CDR1 and CDR2 are SGHDN and FVKESK. CDR3 length: 18 residues. V lost 5 bases, J lost 5 bases, and 11 bases stayed unmatched.

The source is a man between 18 and 29 years old who had recovered from COVID-19. Sequencing was carried out using PBMCs or T cells enriched from blood (not recorded which). The chain employs TRBV14 and TRBJ2-6, with 11 bases matching TRBD1. The CDR3 sequence: CASSSGQGAGEWANVLTF. The CDR3 DNA is TGTGCCAGCAGCTCAGGACAGGGGGCGGGAGAGTGGGCCAACGTCCTGACTTTC.